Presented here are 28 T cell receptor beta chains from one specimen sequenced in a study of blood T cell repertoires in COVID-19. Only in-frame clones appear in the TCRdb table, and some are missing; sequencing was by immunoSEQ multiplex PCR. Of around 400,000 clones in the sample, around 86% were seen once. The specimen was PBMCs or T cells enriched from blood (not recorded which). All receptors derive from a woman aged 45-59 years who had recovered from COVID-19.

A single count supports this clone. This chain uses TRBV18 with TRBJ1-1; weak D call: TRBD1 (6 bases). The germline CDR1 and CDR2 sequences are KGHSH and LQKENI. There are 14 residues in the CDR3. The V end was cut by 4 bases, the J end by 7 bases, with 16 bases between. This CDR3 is CASSLPGPGVEAFF. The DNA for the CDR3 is TGTGCCAGCTCACTCCCGGGGCCAGGGGTTGAAGCTTTCTTT. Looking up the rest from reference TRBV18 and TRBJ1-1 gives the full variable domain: NAGVMQNPRHLVRRRGQEARLRCSPMKGHSHVYWYRQLPEEGLKFMVYLQKENIIDESGMPKERFSAEFPKEGPSILRIQQVVRGDSAAYFCASSLPGPGVEAFFGQGTRLTVV.

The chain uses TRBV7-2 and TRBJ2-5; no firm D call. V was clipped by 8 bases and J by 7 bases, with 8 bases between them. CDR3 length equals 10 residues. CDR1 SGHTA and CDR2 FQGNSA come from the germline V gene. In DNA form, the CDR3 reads TGTGCCAGCGGAGAGGTGACCCAGTACTTC. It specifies CASGEVTQYF.

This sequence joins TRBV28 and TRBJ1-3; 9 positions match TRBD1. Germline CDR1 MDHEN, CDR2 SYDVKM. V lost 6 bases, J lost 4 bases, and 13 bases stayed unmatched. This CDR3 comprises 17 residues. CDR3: CASSENRDRAGGNTIYF. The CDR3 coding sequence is TGTGCCAGCAGCGAAAACCGGGACAGGGCGGGCGGAAACACCATATATTTT.

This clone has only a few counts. The CDR3: CASSSHPLTTGTGVNYGYTF. Written as DNA, the CDR3 is TGCGCCAGCAGCTCCCACCCGTTGACTACTGGGACAGGAGTTAACTATGGCTACACCTTC. The chain is built from TRBV5-1 and TRBJ1-2, with 8 bases aligning to TRBD1. Germline CDR1 reads SGHRS; CDR2 reads YFSETQ. The CDR3 is made up of 20 amino acids. V was pared by 3 bases and J by 1 base, with 20 bases of the junction left unmatched.

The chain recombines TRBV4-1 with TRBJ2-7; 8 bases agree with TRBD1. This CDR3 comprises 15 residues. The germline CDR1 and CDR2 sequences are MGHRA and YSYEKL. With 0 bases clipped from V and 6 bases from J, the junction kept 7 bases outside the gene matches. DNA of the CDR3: TGCGCCAGCAGCCAAGATAGTGGGACAGGAGGCGAGCAGTACTTC. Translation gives CASSQDSGTGGEQYF.

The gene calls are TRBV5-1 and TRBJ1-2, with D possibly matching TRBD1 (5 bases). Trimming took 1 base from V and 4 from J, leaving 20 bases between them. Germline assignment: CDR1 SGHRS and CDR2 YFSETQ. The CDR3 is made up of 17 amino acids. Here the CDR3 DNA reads TGCGCCAGCAGCTTGACGGGAGGTGGCAGGGCGGTCTATGGCTACACCTTC. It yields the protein CASSLTGGGRAVYGYTF.

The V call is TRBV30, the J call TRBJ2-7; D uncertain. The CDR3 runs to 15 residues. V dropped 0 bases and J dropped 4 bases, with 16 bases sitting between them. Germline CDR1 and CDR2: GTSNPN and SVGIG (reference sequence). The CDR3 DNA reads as TGTGCCTGGAGTGTTCCGGCTAGAGATCGGTACGAGCAGTACTTC. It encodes CAWSVPARDRYEQYF.

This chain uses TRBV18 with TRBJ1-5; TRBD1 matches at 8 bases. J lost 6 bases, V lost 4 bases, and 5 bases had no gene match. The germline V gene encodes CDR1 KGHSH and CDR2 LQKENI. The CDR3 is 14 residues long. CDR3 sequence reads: CASSRGQGGQPQHF. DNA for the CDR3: TGTGCCAGCTCACGAGGACAGGGAGGTCAGCCCCAGCATTTT.

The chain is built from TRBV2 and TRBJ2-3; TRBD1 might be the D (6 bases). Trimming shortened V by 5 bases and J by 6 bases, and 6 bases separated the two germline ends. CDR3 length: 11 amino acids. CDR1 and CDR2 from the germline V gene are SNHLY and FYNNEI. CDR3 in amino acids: CASSQGDTQYF. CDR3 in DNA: TGTGCCAGCAGTCAGGGGGATACGCAGTATTTT.

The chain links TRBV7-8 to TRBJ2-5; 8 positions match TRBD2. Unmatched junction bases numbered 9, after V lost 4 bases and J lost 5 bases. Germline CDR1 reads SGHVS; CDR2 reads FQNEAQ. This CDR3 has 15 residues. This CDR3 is CASSSQRERGETQYF. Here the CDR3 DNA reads TGTGCCAGCAGCTCACAGCGGGAGAGGGGGGAGACCCAGTACTTC.

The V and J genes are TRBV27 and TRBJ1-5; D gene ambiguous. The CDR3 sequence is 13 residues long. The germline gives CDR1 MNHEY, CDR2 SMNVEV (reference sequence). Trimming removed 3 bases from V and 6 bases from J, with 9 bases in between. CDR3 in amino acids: CASSLLGGQPQHF. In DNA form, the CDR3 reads TGTGCCAGCAGTTTGTTAGGAGGTCAGCCCCAGCATTTT.

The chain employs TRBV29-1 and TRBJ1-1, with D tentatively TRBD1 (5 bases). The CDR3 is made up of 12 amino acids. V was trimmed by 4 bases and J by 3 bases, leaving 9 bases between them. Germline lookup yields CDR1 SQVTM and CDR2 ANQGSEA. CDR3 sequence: CSVVGADTEAFF. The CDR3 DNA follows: TGCAGCGTTGTAGGGGCGGACACTGAAGCTTTCTTT.

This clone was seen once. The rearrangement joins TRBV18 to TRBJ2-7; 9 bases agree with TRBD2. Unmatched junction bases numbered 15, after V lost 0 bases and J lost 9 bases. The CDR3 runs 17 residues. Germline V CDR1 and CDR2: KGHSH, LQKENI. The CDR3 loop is CASSPPTLAGGPGVQYF. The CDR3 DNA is TGTGCCAGCTCACCACCGACCCTGGCGGGAGGGCCCGGGGTGCAGTACTTC.

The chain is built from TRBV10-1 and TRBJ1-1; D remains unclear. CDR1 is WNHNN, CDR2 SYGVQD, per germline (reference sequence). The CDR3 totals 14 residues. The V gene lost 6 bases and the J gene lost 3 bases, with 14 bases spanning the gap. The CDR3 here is CASSTRGVDTEAFF. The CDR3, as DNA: TGCGCCAGCAGCACGAGAGGAGTTGACACTGAAGCTTTCTTT.

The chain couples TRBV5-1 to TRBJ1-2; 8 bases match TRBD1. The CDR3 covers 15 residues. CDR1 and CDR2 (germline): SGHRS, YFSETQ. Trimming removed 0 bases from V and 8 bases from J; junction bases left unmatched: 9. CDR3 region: CASSLDGRGQGGYTF. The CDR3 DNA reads TGCGCCAGCAGCTTGGATGGCAGGGGGCAAGGGGGCTACACCTTC.

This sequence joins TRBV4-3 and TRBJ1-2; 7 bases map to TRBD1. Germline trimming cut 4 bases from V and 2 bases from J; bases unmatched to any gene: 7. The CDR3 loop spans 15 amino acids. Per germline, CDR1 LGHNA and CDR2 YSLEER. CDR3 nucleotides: TGCGCCAGCAGCCCGAGACAGGGAGGAAACTATGGCTACACCTTC. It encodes CASSPRQGGNYGYTF.

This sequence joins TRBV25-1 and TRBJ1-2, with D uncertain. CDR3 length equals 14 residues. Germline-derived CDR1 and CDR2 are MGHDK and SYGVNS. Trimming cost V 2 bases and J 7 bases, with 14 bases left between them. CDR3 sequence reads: CASSEKGEWGGYTF. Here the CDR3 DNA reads TGTGCCAGCAGTGAAAAGGGAGAATGGGGTGGCTACACCTTC.

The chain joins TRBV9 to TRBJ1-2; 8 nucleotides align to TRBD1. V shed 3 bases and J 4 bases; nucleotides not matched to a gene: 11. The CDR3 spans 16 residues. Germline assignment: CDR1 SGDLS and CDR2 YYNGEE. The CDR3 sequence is CASSASRDRQPYGYTF. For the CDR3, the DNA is TGTGCCAGCAGCGCCTCGAGGGACAGGCAACCCTATGGCTACACCTTC.

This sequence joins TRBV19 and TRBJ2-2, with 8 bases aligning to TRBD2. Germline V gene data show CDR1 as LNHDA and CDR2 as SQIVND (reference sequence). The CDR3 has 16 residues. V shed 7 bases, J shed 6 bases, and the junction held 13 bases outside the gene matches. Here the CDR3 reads CASTPGASGYAGELFF. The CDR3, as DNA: TGTGCCAGTACCCCAGGGGCTAGCGGGTATGCCGGGGAGCTGTTTTTT.

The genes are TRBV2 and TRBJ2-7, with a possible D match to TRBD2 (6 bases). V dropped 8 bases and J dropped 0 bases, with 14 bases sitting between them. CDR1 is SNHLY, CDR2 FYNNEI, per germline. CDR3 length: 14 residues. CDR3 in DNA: TGTGCCAGCCGCTCCCTAGCGACCTCCTACGAGCAGTACTTC. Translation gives CASRSLATSYEQYF.

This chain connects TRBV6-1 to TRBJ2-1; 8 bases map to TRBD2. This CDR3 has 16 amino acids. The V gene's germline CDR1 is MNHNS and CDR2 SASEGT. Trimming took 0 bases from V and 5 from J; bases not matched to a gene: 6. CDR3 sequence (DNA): TGTGCCAGCAGTGAAGCCCGGAGACTAGCGCACAATGAGCAGTTCTTC. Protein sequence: CASSEARRLAHNEQFF.

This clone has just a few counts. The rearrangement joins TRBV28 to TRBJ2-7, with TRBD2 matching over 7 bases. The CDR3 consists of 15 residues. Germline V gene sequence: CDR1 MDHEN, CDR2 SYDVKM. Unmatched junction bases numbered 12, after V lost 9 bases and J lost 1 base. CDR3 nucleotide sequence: TGTGCCAGTAGTAGCTTCTGGCGGGAGTCCTACGAGCAGTACTTC. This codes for CASSSFWRESYEQYF.

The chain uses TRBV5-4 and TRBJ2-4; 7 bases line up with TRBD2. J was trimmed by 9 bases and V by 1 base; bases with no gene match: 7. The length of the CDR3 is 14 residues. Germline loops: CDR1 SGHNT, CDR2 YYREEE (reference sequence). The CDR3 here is CASSLRGSQGIQYF. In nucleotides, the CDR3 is TGTGCCAGCAGCTTGCGCGGGAGCCAGGGCATTCAGTACTTC.

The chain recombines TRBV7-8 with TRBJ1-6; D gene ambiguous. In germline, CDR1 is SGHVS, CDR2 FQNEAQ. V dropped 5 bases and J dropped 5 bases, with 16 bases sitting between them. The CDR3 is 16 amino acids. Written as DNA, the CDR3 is TGTGCCAGCAGCGTCCCACCGGGTCTAAATAATTCACCCCTCCACTTT. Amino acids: CASSVPPGLNNSPLHF.

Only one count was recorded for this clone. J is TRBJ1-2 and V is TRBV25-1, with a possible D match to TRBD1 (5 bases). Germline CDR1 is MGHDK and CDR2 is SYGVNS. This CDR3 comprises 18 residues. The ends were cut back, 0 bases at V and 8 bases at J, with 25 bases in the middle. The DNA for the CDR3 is TGTGCCAGCAGTGAATATGGCCCTTCAGGGCGGCGGCTTTGGGGCTACACCTTC. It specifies CASSEYGPSGRRLWGYTF.

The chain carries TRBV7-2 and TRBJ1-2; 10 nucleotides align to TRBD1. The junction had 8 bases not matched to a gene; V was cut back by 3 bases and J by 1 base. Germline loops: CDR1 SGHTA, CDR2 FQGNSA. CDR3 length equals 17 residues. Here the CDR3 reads CASSFGTGAINNYGYTF. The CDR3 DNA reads TGTGCCAGCAGCTTTGGGACAGGGGCGATTAATAACTATGGCTACACCTTC.

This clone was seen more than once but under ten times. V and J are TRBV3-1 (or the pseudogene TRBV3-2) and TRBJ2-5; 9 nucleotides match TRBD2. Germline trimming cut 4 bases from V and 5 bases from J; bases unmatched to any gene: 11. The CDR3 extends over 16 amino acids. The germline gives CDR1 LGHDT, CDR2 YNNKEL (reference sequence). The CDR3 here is CASSPRVAGAGETQYF. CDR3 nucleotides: TGTGCCAGCAGCCCGAGGGTAGCGGGAGCTGGGGAGACCCAGTACTTC.

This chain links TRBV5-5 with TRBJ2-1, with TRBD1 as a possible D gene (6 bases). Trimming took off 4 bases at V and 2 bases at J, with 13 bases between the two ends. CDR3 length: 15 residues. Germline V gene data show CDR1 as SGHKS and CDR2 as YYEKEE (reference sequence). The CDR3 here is CASSSSGEAYNEQFF. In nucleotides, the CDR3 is TGTGCCAGCAGCAGTTCAGGGGAAGCCTACAATGAGCAGTTCTTC.